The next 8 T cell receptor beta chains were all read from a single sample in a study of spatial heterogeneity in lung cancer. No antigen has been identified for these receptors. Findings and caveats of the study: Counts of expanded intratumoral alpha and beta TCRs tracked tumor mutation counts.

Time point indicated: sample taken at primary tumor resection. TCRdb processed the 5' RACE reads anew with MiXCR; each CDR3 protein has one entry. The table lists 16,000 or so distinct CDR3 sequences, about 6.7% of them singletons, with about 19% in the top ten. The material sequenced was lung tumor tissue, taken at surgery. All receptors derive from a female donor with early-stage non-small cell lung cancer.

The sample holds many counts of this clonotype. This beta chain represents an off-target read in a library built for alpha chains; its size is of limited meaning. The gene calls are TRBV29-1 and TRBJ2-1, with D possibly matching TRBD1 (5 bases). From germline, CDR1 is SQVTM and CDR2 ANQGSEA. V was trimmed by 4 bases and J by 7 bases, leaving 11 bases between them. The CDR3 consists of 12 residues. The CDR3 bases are TGCAGCGTTGTTCCAGGGCAGAATGAGCAGTTCTTC. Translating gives CSVVPGQNEQFF.

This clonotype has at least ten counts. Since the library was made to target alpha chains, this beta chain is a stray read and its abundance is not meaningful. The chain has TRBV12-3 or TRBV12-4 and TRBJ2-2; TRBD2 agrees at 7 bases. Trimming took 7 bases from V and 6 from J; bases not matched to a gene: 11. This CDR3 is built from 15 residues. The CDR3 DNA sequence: TGTGCCAGCACCGACTGGGGGGGTAACGCCGGGGAGCTGTTTTTT. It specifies CASTDWGGNAGELFF.

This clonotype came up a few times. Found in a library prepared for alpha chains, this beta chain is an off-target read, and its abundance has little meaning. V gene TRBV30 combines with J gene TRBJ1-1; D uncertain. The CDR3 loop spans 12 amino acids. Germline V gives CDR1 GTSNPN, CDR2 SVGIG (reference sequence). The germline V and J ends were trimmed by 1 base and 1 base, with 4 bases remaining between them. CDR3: CAWSGQNTEAFF. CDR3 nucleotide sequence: TGTGCCTGGAGTGGACAGAACACTGAAGCTTTCTTT. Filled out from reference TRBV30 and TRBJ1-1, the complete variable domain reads SQTIHQWPATLVQPVGSPLSLECTVEGTSNPNLYWYRQAAGRGLQLLFYSVGIGQISSEVPQNLSASRPQDRQFILSSKKLLLSDSGFYLCAWSGQNTEAFFGQGTRLTVV.

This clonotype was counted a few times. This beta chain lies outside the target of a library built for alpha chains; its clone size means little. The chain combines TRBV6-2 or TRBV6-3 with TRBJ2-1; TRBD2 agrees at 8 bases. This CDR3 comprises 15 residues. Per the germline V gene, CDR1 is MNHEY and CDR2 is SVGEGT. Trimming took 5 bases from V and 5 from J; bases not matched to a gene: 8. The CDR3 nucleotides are TGTGCCAGCAGTCAGCCCCGGGGGGGCAACAATGAGCAGTTCTTC. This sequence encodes CASSQPRGGNNEQFF.

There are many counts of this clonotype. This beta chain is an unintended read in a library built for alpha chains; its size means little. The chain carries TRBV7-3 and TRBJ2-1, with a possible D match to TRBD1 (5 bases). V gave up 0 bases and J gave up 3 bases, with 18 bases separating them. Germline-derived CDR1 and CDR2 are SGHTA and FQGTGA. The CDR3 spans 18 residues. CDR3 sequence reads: CASSLTATGRAIYNEQFF. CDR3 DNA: TGTGCCAGCAGCTTAACCGCTACAGGTCGGGCTATCTACAATGAGCAGTTCTTC.

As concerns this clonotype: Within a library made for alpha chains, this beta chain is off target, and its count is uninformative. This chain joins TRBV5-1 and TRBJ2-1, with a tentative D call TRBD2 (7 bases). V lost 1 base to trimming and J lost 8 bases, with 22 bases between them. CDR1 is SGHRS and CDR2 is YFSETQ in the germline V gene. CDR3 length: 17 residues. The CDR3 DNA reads TGCGCCAGCAGCTTGTTAGGGAGGGGGACGATCGTGGATGAGCAGTTCTTC. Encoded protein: CASSLLGRGTIVDEQFF.

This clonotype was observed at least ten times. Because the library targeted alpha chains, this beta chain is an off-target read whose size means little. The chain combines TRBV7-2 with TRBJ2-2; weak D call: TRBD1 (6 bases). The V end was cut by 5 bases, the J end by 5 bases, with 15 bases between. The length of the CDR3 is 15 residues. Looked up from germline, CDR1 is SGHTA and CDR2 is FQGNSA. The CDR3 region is CASSPIQGETGELFF. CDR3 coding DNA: TGTGCCAGCAGCCCAATACAGGGTGAAACCGGGGAGCTGTTTTTT.

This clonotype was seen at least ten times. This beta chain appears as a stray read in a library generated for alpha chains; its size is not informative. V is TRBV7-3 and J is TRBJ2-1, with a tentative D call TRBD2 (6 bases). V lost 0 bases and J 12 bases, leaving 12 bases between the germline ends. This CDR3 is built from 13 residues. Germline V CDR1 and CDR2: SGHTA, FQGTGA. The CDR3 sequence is CASSLTGGGAQFF. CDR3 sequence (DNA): TGTGCCAGCAGCTTAACGGGAGGCGGGGCGCAGTTCTTC. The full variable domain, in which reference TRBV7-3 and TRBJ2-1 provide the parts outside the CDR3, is GAGVSQTPSNKVTEKGKYVELRCDPISGHTALYWYRQSLGQGPEFLIYFQGTGAADDSGLPNDRFFAVRPEGSVSTLKIQRTERGDSAVYLCASSLTGGGAQFFGPGTRLTVL.